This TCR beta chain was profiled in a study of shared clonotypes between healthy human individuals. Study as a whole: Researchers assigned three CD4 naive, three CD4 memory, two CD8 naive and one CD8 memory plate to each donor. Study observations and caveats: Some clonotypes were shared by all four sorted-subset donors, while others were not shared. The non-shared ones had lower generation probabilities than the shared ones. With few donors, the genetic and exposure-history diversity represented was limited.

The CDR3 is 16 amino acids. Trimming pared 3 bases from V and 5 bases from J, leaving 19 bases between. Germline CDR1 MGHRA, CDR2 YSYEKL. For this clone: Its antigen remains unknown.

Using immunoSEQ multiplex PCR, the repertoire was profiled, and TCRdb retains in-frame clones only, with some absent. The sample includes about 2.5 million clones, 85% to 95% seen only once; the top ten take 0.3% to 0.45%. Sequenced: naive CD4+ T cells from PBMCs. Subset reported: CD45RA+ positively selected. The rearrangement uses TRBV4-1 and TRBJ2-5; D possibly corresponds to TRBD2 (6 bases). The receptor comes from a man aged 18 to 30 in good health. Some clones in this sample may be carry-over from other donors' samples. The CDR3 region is CASSQDMTRQWETQYF. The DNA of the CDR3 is TGCGCCAGCAGCCAGGATATGACTAGACAGTGGGAGACCCAGTACTTC.